Presented here are 6 T cell receptor beta chains from one specimen sequenced in a study of blood T cell repertoires in COVID-19. Measured with immunoSEQ multiplex PCR; TCRdb has only the in-frame clones, and not every one. The table shows about 140,000 clones, with around 73% occurring only once. Sequencing was done on a sample of peripheral blood. These receptors were taken from a woman aged 45 to 65 with active or convalescent COVID-19.

This clone was seen many times. DNA for the CDR3: TGTGCCAGCAGTAGACAGGGGGCACATAATTCACCCCTCCACTTT. This sequence encodes CASSRQGAHNSPLHF. The chain is built from TRBV6-5 and TRBJ1-6; 10 bases match TRBD1. The ends lost 5 bases at V and 5 bases at J; junction bases unmatched: 3. CDR1 MNHEY and CDR2 SVGAGI come from the germline V gene. The length of the CDR3 is 15 residues.

This clone was counted once. This sequence joins TRBV6-5 and TRBJ1-2, with D tentatively TRBD1 (5 bases). Per germline, CDR1 MNHEY and CDR2 SVGAGI. The CDR3 has 16 amino acids. The V and J ends lost 4 bases and 8 bases respectively, with 23 bases between them. CDR3 region: CASSFAPTRAAGGYTF. DNA of the CDR3: TGTGCCAGCAGTTTTGCCCCGACCAGGGCCGCCGGAGGCTACACCTTC.

This chain links TRBV5-5 with TRBJ2-1; 11 bases are shared with TRBD2. CDR1 SGHKS and CDR2 YYEKEE come from the germline V gene (reference sequence). There are 17 residues in the CDR3. The junction had 5 bases not matched to a gene; V was cut back by 0 bases and J by 3 bases. CDR3 residues: CASSLGTSGSFYNEQFF. The CDR3 DNA reads as TGTGCCAGCAGCTTGGGAACTAGCGGGAGCTTCTACAATGAGCAGTTCTTC.

V and J are TRBV14 and TRBJ2-1; D might be TRBD2 (6 bases). This CDR3 region has 16 residues. Germline V gene sequence: CDR1 SGHDN, CDR2 FVKESK. Between the trimmed V and J ends, which lost 2 bases and 7 bases, there was a span of 18 bases. The CDR3 region is CASSQLEWRGGNEQFF. CDR3 DNA: TGTGCCAGCAGCCAACTTGAGTGGCGGGGCGGGAATGAGCAGTTCTTC.

CDR3 residues: CASSPHLGGDTEAFF. Here the CDR3 DNA reads TGTGCCAGCAGCCCCCACTTAGGGGGGGACACTGAAGCTTTCTTT. V is TRBV7-2 and J is TRBJ1-1, with D possibly being TRBD1 (6 bases). This CDR3 spans 15 amino acids. The germline V gene has CDR1 SGHTA and CDR2 FQGNSA. Between the trimmed V and J ends, which lost 5 bases and 3 bases, there was a span of 16 bases.

This clone was detected only once. The chain recombines TRBV9 with TRBJ2-3, with TRBD2 matching 10 bases. The germline V gene has CDR1 SGDLS and CDR2 YYNGEE. The CDR3 contains 16 residues. Unmatched junction bases numbered 7, after V lost 3 bases and J lost 3 bases. CDR3 residues: CASSAGTSVLTDTQYF. The DNA of the CDR3 is TGTGCCAGCAGCGCCGGGACTAGCGTTTTAACAGATACGCAGTATTTT.